This passage covers 32 T cell receptor beta chains from one sample sequenced in a study of blood T cell repertoires in COVID-19. Profiled with immunoSEQ multiplex PCR; TCRdb holds only in-frame clones, not every one. The sample yields under 250,000 clones, around 90% seen once. Sequencing was performed on peripheral blood. These receptors all stem from a man aged 60-69 years with COVID-19, enrolled during active disease.

The chain combines TRBV18 with TRBJ2-4, with D possibly being TRBD1 (5 bases). V was trimmed by 3 bases and J by 3 bases, leaving 18 bases between them. The CDR3 length is 17 residues. Germline values: CDR1 KGHSH, CDR2 LQKENI. In DNA form, the CDR3 reads TGTGCCAGCTCACCTGGGGCCCGAGATACTTTCAAAAACATTCAGTACTTC. It is translated as CASSPGARDTFKNIQYF.

The chain links TRBV3-1 (or the pseudogene TRBV3-2) to TRBJ1-1; tentatively, D is TRBD1 (5 bases). The CDR3 length is 13 residues. V was shortened by 1 base and J by 6 bases, with 9 bases between the two germline ends. Germline V gene lookup returns CDR1 LGHDT and CDR2 YNNKEL (reference sequence). The CDR3 sequence is CASSQVQGAEAFF. CDR3 in DNA: TGTGCCAGCAGCCAAGTACAAGGGGCTGAAGCTTTCTTT.

V gene TRBV28 combines with J gene TRBJ2-1, with 7 bases identical to TRBD1. This CDR3 region has 17 residues. CDR1 is MDHEN and CDR2 is SYDVKM in the germline V gene. V was clipped by 3 bases and J by 2 bases; unmatched bases: 10. CDR3 residues: CASSLPTDRLPYNEQFF. The DNA for the CDR3 is TGTGCCAGCAGTTTGCCGACGGACAGGCTGCCCTACAATGAGCAGTTCTTC.

The chain uses TRBV5-1 and TRBJ2-7, with 10 nucleotides matching TRBD1. Germline assignment: CDR1 SGHRS and CDR2 YFSETQ. CDR3 length: 17 amino acids. Trimming cost V 2 bases and J 4 bases; bases outside gene matches: 12. The CDR3 nucleotides are TGCGCCAGCAGCTTCGGCGACAGGGGGCCCTCCGTATACGAGCAGTACTTC. As protein: CASSFGDRGPSVYEQYF.

V gene TRBV19 combines with J gene TRBJ1-5, with TRBD1 matching over 9 bases. The CDR3 covers 14 residues. CDR1 is LNHDA and CDR2 is SQIVND in the germline V gene (reference sequence). Trimming took 7 bases from V and 7 from J; bases not matched to a gene: 8. The CDR3 DNA is TGTGCCAGTAACCAACAGGGGGCGAGACAGCCCCAGCATTTT. Amino acids: CASNQQGARQPQHF.

This chain connects TRBV7-2 to TRBJ2-5, with TRBD2 matching over 12 bases. Germline trimming cut 3 bases from V and 2 bases from J; bases unmatched to any gene: 4. In germline, CDR1 is SGHTA, CDR2 FQGNSA. The CDR3 is 16 residues long. CDR3 coding DNA: TGTGCCAGCAGCTTGCAGCTAGCGGGAGGGCAAGAGACCCAGTACTTC. Encoded protein: CASSLQLAGGQETQYF.

A single count supports this clone. The chain is built from TRBV29-1 and TRBJ1-3; D might be TRBD1 (5 bases). The CDR3 sequence is 12 residues long. V shed 3 bases and J shed 7 bases, with 10 bases lying between them. CDR1 and CDR2 from the germline V gene are SQVTM and ANQGSEA. The CDR3 sequence: CSVDPGENTIYF. The CDR3 DNA sequence: TGCAGCGTTGATCCGGGGGAGAACACCATATATTTT.

The rearrangement uses TRBV10-3 and TRBJ2-3; TRBD2 matches at 9 bases. Germline V gives CDR1 ENHRY, CDR2 SYGVKD. The CDR3 has 14 amino acids. The ends lost 7 bases at V and 5 bases at J; junction bases unmatched: 7. The CDR3 region is CAIMASGEGDTQYF. The CDR3 DNA is TGTGCCATCATGGCTAGCGGGGAAGGAGATACGCAGTATTTT.

This rearrangement joins TRBV19 to TRBJ2-7; D call uncertain. With 5 bases removed from V and 6 bases from J, the gap between germline ends came to 11 bases. The CDR3 spans 12 residues. Germline V gene data show CDR1 as LNHDA and CDR2 as SQIVND (reference sequence). In nucleotides, the CDR3 is TGTGCCAGTAGTCCGGGTATTGGCGAGCAGTACTTC. This sequence encodes CASSPGIGEQYF.

The rearrangement uses TRBV4-3 and TRBJ2-3; D is ambiguous. The CDR3 extends over 15 amino acids. The V end was cut by 3 bases, the J end by 0 bases, with 10 bases between. CDR1 is LGHNA and CDR2 is YSLEER in the germline V gene. The CDR3 coding sequence is TGCGCCAGCAGCCACTATCCCTCTAGCACAGATACGCAGTATTTT. It yields the protein CASSHYPSSTDTQYF.

The genes are TRBV6-2 or TRBV6-3 and TRBJ2-3, with 9 nucleotides matching TRBD2. This CDR3 is built from 11 residues. Germline CDR1 MNHEY, CDR2 SVGEGT. The J segment lost 14 bases and the V segment lost 5 bases, leaving 5 bases of the junction unmatched. DNA of the CDR3: TGTGCCAGCAGTCGGACTAGCGTAGTGTATTTT. Translating it yields CASSRTSVVYF.

The rearrangement uses TRBV9 and TRBJ2-1, with 7 bases matching TRBD1. The J segment lost 0 bases and the V segment lost 3 bases, leaving 6 bases of the junction unmatched. This CDR3 contains 16 residues. Germline CDR1 reads SGDLS; CDR2 reads YYNGEE. The CDR3 protein is CASSESRGNSYNEQFF. The CDR3 bases are TGTGCCAGCAGCGAAAGCAGGGGGAACTCCTACAATGAGCAGTTCTTC. The full variable domain, completed using reference TRBV9 and TRBJ2-1, is DSGVTQTPKHLITATGQRVTLRCSPRSGDLSVYWYQQSLDQGLQFLIQYYNGEERAKGNILERFSAQQFPDLHSELNLSSLELGDSALYFCASSESRGNSYNEQFFGPGTRLTVL.

V is TRBV29-1 and J is TRBJ2-3; TRBD2 might be the D (7 bases). The CDR3 length is 17 residues. Germline-derived CDR1 and CDR2 are SQVTM and ANQGSEA. Trimming shortened V by 0 bases and J by 1 base, and 17 bases separated the two germline ends. This CDR3 is CSVEDLRGTFRTDTQYF. The CDR3 coding sequence is TGCAGCGTTGAAGATTTGCGGGGGACATTCCGCACAGATACGCAGTATTTT.

CDR3 bases: TGTGCCACCGGGACAGGGAGGGCAGTTAATGAAAAACTGTTTTTT. This codes for CATGTGRAVNEKLFF. The V and J genes are TRBV19 and TRBJ1-4; 9 bases align to TRBD1. The germline V gene encodes CDR1 LNHDA and CDR2 SQIVND (reference sequence). This CDR3 is 15 amino acids long. The V and J ends lost 10 bases and 4 bases, in that order; junction bases with no gene match: 10.

The V call is TRBV7-9, the J call TRBJ2-7; TRBD2 aligns across 7 bases. Germline values: CDR1 SEHNR, CDR2 FQNEAQ (reference sequence). The trim removed 5 bases at V and 5 bases at J, leaving 6 bases unmatched. CDR3 length: 13 residues. The CDR3: CASSMGLYDEQYF. The CDR3 nucleotides read TGTGCCAGCAGCATGGGACTATATGACGAGCAGTACTTC.

V gene TRBV2 combines with J gene TRBJ2-5, with 10 bases aligning to TRBD2. With V trimmed by 4 bases and J by 5 bases, 4 bases remained unmatched. Germline V lookup: CDR1 SNHLY, CDR2 FYNNEI. The CDR3 has 14 residues. For the CDR3, the DNA is TGTGCCAGCAGTGGGCTAGCGGGAGTGGAGACCCAGTACTTC. Translating gives CASSGLAGVETQYF.

The gene calls are TRBV14 and TRBJ2-1; the D gene is possibly TRBD2 (6 bases). CDR1 and CDR2 from the germline V gene are SGHDN and FVKESK. There are 15 residues in the CDR3. Trimming left V 0 bases short and J 1 base short, with 7 bases between. Here the CDR3 reads CASSQDGLSYNEQFF. CDR3 in DNA: TGTGCCAGCAGCCAAGATGGACTATCCTACAATGAGCAGTTCTTC.

The CDR3 DNA reads TGTGCCAGCAGTCCTTTAGGCAGGGCAGGCTACACCTTC. It yields the protein CASSPLGRAGYTF. The rearrangement links TRBV12-3 or TRBV12-4 to TRBJ1-2, with D perhaps TRBD1 (5 bases). V was cut by 5 bases and J by 8 bases, with 15 bases left in between. The CDR3 loop spans 13 amino acids.

The chain links TRBV5-1 to TRBJ2-5; TRBD2 matches 7 bases. Germline V gene sequence: CDR1 SGHRS, CDR2 YFSETQ. The V segment lost 1 base and the J segment 2 bases; nucleotides outside the gene matches: 5. This CDR3 spans 15 amino acids. CDR3: CASSLTGGPQETQYF. CDR3 nucleotides: TGCGCCAGCAGCTTGACGGGAGGCCCACAAGAGACCCAGTACTTC.

The chain couples TRBV5-4 to TRBJ2-1, with 11 bases matching TRBD2. The CDR3 extends over 15 amino acids. Germline loops: CDR1 SGHNT, CDR2 YYREEE (reference sequence). Germline trimming cut 4 bases from V and 4 bases from J; bases unmatched to any gene: 4. Here the CDR3 reads CASSIAGGGYNEQFF. The DNA of the CDR3 is TGTGCCAGCAGCATAGCGGGAGGGGGGTACAATGAGCAGTTCTTC.

The chain uses TRBV2 and TRBJ1-4, with a possible D match to TRBD1 (5 bases). This CDR3 comprises 12 residues. V lost 7 bases, J lost 6 bases, and 9 bases lay in between. Germline CDR1 is SNHLY and CDR2 is FYNNEI. The CDR3 nucleotides read TGTGCCAGCACAGGGTTCGATGAAAAACTGTTTTTT. Translated, it gives CASTGFDEKLFF.

The chain has TRBV28 and TRBJ2-7; maybe TRBD1 (5 bases). The CDR3 is 18 amino acids. V lost 6 bases to trimming and J lost 0 bases, with 24 bases between them. Germline V CDR1 and CDR2: MDHEN, SYDVKM. The CDR3 region is CASSSPGSRVRASYEQYF. CDR3 nucleotides: TGTGCCAGCAGCTCCCCCGGAAGCAGGGTTCGGGCCTCCTACGAGCAGTACTTC. Looking up the rest from reference TRBV28 and TRBJ2-7 gives the full variable domain: DVKVTQSSRYLVKRTGEKVFLECVQDMDHENMFWYRQDPGLGLRLIYFSYDVKMKEKGDIPEGYSVSREKKERFSLILESASTNQTSMYLCASSSPGSRVRASYEQYFGPGTRLTVT.

The rearrangement joins TRBV5-1 to TRBJ1-1, with unresolved D. The CDR3 consists of 14 residues. Looked up from germline, CDR1 is SGHRS and CDR2 is YFSETQ. V was trimmed by 0 bases and J by 0 bases, leaving 6 bases between them. CDR3 amino acids: CASSLASVNTEAFF. CDR3 sequence (DNA): TGCGCCAGCAGCTTGGCTTCAGTGAACACTGAAGCTTTCTTT. The entire variable domain, with the rest obtained from reference TRBV5-1 and TRBJ1-1, is as follows: KAGVTQTPRYLIKTRGQQVTLSCSPISGHRSVSWYQQTPGQGLQFLFEYFSETQRNKGNFPGRFSGRQFSNSRSEMNVSTLELGDSALYLCASSLASVNTEAFFGQGTRLTVV.

The rearrangement links TRBV12-5 to TRBJ2-2; tentatively, D is TRBD1 (5 bases). Trimming cost V 4 bases and J 0 bases, with 9 bases left between them. CDR3 size: 15 residues. CDR1 and CDR2 from the germline V gene are LGHNT and FRNRAP. The CDR3 sequence is CASGSQGANTGELFF. The CDR3 DNA sequence: TGTGCTAGTGGTTCCCAAGGGGCGAACACCGGGGAGCTGTTTTTT.

The rearrangement uses TRBV20-1 and TRBJ1-2; no reliable D call. CDR3 length: 15 residues. Between the trimmed V and J ends, which lost 7 bases and 7 bases, there was a span of 25 bases. Germline-derived CDR1 and CDR2 are DFQATT and SNEGSKA (reference sequence). The CDR3, as DNA: TGCAGTGTTAGTGAACTAGGGAATTCATTGAGTGGCTACACCTTC. Translation gives CSVSELGNSLSGYTF.

The chain uses TRBV6-5 and TRBJ1-3; 8 bases line up with TRBD1. V lost 4 bases, J lost 3 bases, and 5 bases stayed unmatched. Germline CDR1 and CDR2: MNHEY and SVGAGI. The CDR3 loop spans 15 amino acids. CDR3 nucleotide sequence: TGTGCCAGCAGTTTCGACAGGGGTGGTGGAAACACCATATATTTT. This sequence encodes CASSFDRGGGNTIYF.

The chain recombines TRBV9 with TRBJ2-7; 10 bases align to TRBD1. The germline V gene encodes CDR1 SGDLS and CDR2 YYNGEE. The CDR3 contains 16 residues. The V and J ends lost 0 bases and 4 bases, in that order; junction bases with no gene match: 7. CDR3 DNA: TGTGCCAGCAGCGTAGGACAGGGGGCTGGGAATTACGAGCAGTACTTC. This gives the protein CASSVGQGAGNYEQYF.

J is TRBJ1-1 and V is TRBV5-1, with 8 positions matching TRBD1. In germline, CDR1 is SGHRS, CDR2 YFSETQ. The CDR3 covers 13 residues. V gave up 8 bases and J gave up 0 bases; unmatched junction bases: 3. This CDR3 is CASGTGLNTEAFF. For the CDR3, the DNA is TGCGCCAGTGGGACAGGCTTGAACACTGAAGCTTTCTTT.

The chain has TRBV18 and TRBJ1-2; no definite D call. Germline-derived CDR1 and CDR2 are KGHSH and LQKENI. The CDR3 consists of 16 residues. V dropped 3 bases and J dropped 4 bases, with 18 bases sitting between them. The CDR3 protein is CASSPGLDGESYGYTF. The CDR3 nucleotides are TGTGCCAGCTCACCCGGCCTAGATGGAGAATCCTATGGCTACACCTTC.

This clone was observed a few times. The genes are TRBV4-3 and TRBJ1-5; D unresolved. This CDR3 contains 18 residues. Germline lookup yields CDR1 LGHNA and CDR2 YSLEER. V dropped 3 bases and J dropped 0 bases, with 18 bases sitting between them. CDR3 DNA: TGCGCCAGCAGCCAGTCGGTACTTACTCATGGTAGCAATCAGCCCCAGCATTTT. Protein sequence: CASSQSVLTHGSNQPQHF.

The chain couples TRBV28 to TRBJ2-7; TRBD1 agrees at 11 bases. This CDR3 is built from 14 residues. V was clipped by 7 bases and J by 3 bases; unmatched bases: 5. CDR1 MDHEN and CDR2 SYDVKM come from the germline V gene. The CDR3 protein is CASTAGTGGYEQYF. As DNA, the CDR3 is TGTGCCAGCACCGCCGGGACAGGGGGCTACGAGCAGTACTTC.

The rearrangement joins TRBV6-1 to TRBJ1-1; D gene unclear. The CDR3 is 14 amino acids. Germline V gene data show CDR1 as MNHNS and CDR2 as SASEGT. The V and J ends lost 3 bases and 1 base respectively, with 9 bases between them. The CDR3 region has the DNA TGTGCCAGCAGTGAGCGGACTCGGAACACTGAAGCTTTCTTT. The encoded protein is CASSERTRNTEAFF.